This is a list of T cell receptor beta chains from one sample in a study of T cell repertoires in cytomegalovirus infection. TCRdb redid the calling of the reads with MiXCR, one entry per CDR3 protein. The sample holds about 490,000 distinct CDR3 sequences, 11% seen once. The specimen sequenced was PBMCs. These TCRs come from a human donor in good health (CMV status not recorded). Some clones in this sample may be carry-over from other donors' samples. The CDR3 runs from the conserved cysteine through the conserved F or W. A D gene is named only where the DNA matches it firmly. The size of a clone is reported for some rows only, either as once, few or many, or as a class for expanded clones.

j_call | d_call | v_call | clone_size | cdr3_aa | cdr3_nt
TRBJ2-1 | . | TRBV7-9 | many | CASSSHPGSSYNEQFF | TGTGCCAGCAGCTCCCACCCGGGGAGCTCCTACAATGAGCAGTTCTTC
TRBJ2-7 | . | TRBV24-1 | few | CATPSRGGSYEQYF | TGTGCCACCCCCTCCCGTGGTGGCTCCTACGAGCAGTACTTC
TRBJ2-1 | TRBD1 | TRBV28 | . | CASNRPSGGPNEQFF | TGTGCCAGCAATAGACCTTCAGGGGGACCCAATGAGCAGTTCTTC
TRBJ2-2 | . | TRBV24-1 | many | CATSDLGARRSGELFF | TGTGCCACCAGTGATTTAGGCGCCCGTCGTTCCGGGGAGCTGTTTTTT
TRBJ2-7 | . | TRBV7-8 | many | CASSYRNEQYF | TGTGCCAGCAGCTATAGGAACGAGCAGTACTTC
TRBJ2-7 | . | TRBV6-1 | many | CASSRRGITYEQYF | TGTGCCAGCAGTCGTAGGGGAATCACCTACGAGCAGTACTTC
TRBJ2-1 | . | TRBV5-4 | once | CATSSEAYNEQFF | TGTGCCACCTCTTCGGAGGCCTACAATGAGCAGTTCTTC
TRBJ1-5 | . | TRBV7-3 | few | CASSFSSPGRAPQHF | TGTGCCAGCAGCTTCTCCTCCCCAGGGAGGGCTCCCCAGCATTTT
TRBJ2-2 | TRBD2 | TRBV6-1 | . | CASRQAGVNTGELFF | TGTGCCAGCAGGCAAGCGGGGGTGAACACCGGGGAGCTGTTTTTT
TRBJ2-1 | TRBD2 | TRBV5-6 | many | CASSPWTSGRYNEQFF | TGTGCCAGCAGCCCCTGGACTAGCGGGAGGTACAATGAGCAGTTCTTC
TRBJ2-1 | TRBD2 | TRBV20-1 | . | CSARDPERGWNEQFF | TGCAGTGCTAGAGATCCGGAGCGGGGGTGGAATGAGCAGTTCTTC
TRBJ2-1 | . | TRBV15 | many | CATSNDYDGYNEQFF | TGTGCCACCAGCAACGACTATGATGGCTACAATGAGCAGTTCTTC
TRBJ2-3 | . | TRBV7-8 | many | CASSLVLADTDTQYF | TGTGCCAGCAGCTTAGTGTTAGCGGACACAGATACGCAGTATTTT
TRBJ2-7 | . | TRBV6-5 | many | CASSYGLARNEQYF | TGTGCCAGCAGTTACGGTCTAGCCAGGAACGAGCAGTACTTC
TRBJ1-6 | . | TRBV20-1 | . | CSAPDDFGSPLHF | TGCAGTGCTCCAGATGACTTTGGTTCACCCCTCCACTTT
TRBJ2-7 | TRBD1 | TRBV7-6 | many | CASSLSPSGQGAREQYF | TGTGCCAGCAGCTTAAGCCCATCCGGACAGGGGGCGCGTGAGCAGTACTTC
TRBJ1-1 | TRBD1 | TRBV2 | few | CASRRQGAGHTEAFF | TGTGCCAGCAGGCGACAGGGGGCCGGGCACACTGAAGCTTTCTTT
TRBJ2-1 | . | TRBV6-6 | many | CASSYEGRGLSSYNEQFF | TGTGCCAGCAGCTACGAGGGGAGGGGGTTAAGCTCCTACAATGAGCAGTTCTTC
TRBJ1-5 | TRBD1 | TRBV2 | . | CASSVSAGQGNQPQHF | TGTGCCAGCAGTGTTTCGGCGGGACAGGGGAATCAGCCCCAGCATTTT
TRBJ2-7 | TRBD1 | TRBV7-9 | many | CASSTPQGALTYEQYF | TGTGCCAGCAGCACCCCACAGGGGGCCCTTACCTACGAGCAGTACTTC
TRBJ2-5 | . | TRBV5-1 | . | CASSTSRNQETQYF | TGCGCCAGCAGCACCTCGCGGAACCAAGAGACCCAGTACTTC
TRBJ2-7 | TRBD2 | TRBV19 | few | CASSIAAGGSGPYEQYF | TGTGCCAGTAGTATAGCCGCTGGGGGTAGCGGGCCCTACGAGCAGTACTTC
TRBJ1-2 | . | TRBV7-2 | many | CASSLERGRGYGYTF | TGTGCCAGCAGCTTAGAGCGGGGAAGAGGGTATGGCTACACCTTC
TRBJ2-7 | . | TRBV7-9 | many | CASSLPEGVYEQYF | TGTGCCAGCAGCTTGCCCGAGGGGGTCTACGAGCAGTACTTC
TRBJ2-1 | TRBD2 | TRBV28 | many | CASSHSGLGNEQFF | TGTGCCAGCAGTCACTCGGGACTAGGAAATGAGCAGTTCTTC
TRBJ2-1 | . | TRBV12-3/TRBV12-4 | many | CASSLGRTYNEQFF | TGTGCCAGCAGTTTGGGCAGGACTTACAATGAGCAGTTCTTC
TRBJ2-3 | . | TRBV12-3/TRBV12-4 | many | CASSLVPSDTDTQYF | TGTGCCAGCAGTTTGGTCCCTAGCGACACAGATACGCAGTATTTT
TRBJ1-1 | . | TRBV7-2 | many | CASSFDWNTEAFF | TGTGCCAGCAGCTTTGATTGGAACACTGAAGCTTTCTTT
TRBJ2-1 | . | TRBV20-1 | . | CSARVWLDEQFF | TGCAGTGCTAGAGTCTGGCTGGATGAGCAGTTCTTC
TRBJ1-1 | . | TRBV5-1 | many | CASSLQDTMNTEAFF | TGCGCCAGCAGCTTACAGGATACCATGAACACTGAAGCTTTCTTT
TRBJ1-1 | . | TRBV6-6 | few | CASSYPRDGENTEAFF | TGTGCCAGCAGTTACCCCCGGGACGGGGAGAACACTGAAGCTTTCTTT
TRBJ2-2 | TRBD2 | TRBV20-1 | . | CSARDSPGLSNTGELFF | TGCAGTGCTAGAGATTCGCCGGGACTATCGAACACCGGGGAGCTGTTTTTT
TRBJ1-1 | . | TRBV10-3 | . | CAIKGGDTEAFF | TGTGCCATCAAGGGAGGGGACACTGAAGCTTTCTTT
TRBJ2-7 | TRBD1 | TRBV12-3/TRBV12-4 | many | CASSLANRGSYEQYF | TGTGCCAGCAGTTTAGCGAACAGGGGCTCCTACGAGCAGTACTTC
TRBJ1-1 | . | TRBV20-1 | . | CSAAEGSEAFF | TGCAGTGCTGCCGAGGGGTCTGAAGCTTTCTTT
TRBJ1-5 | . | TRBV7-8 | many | CASSLYRDDQPQHF | TGTGCCAGCAGCCTATACAGGGATGATCAGCCCCAGCATTTT
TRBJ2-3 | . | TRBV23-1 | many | CASSQSATHHTDTQYF | TGCGCCAGCAGTCAATCAGCCACCCACCACACAGATACGCAGTATTTT
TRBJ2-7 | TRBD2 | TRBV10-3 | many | CAISESTSGRPSEQYF | TGTGCCATCAGTGAGTCGACTAGCGGGAGACCTAGCGAGCAGTACTTC
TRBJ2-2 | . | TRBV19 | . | CASSIMAGLGTGELFF | TGTGCCAGTAGTATCATGGCAGGGTTAGGCACCGGGGAGCTGTTTTTT
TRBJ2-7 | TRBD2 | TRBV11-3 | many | CASSFPPSGSFYEQYF | TGTGCCAGCAGCTTCCCCCCGAGCGGGAGTTTCTACGAGCAGTACTTC
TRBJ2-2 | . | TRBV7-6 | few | CASRVKTGTYPMGDTGELFF | TGTGCCAGCAGAGTAAAAACCGGGACCTATCCGATGGGGGATACCGGGGAGCTGTTTTTT
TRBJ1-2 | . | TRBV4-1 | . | CASSQERTSHGYTF | TGTGCCAGCAGCCAAGAACGAACCTCCCATGGCTACACCTTC
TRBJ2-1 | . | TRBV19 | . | CASTPETNNEQFF | TGTGCCAGTACCCCCGAGACTAACAATGAGCAGTTCTTC
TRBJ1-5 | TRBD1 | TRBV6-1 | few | CASSEAGRGPGQPQHF | TGTGCCAGCAGTGAAGCCGGCAGGGGGCCGGGTCAGCCCCAGCATTTT
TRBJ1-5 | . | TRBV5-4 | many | CASSLGWGQPQHF | TGTGCCAGCAGCTTGGGGTGGGGTCAGCCCCAGCATTTT
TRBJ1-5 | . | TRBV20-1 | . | CSARQGPYGPQHF | TGCAGTGCTAGACAGGGGCCGTATGGGCCCCAGCATTTT
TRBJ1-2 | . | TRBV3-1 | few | CASSTQGSLDGYTF | TGTGCCAGCAGCACCCAGGGGTCTTTGGATGGCTACACCTTC
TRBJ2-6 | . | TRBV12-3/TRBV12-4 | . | CAVIDRRQGSGANVLTF | TGTGCCGTTATTGATCGGCGGCAAGGGTCTGGGGCCAACGTCCTGACTTTC
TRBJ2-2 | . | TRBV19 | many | CASSIGGSGTGELFF | TGTGCCAGTAGTATTGGAGGGAGTGGAACCGGGGAGCTGTTTTTT
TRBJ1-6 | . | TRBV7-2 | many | CASSFFAANSPLHF | TGTGCCAGCAGCTTTTTCGCAGCTAATTCACCCCTCCACTTT
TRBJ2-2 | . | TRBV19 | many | CASSIDVGTSGAGELFF | TGTGCCAGTAGTATAGATGTAGGCACCTCGGGCGCCGGGGAGCTGTTTTTT
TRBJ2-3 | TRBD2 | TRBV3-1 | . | CASSPRSGGGDTQYF | TGTGCCAGCAGTCCCCGATCGGGGGGGGGAGATACGCAGTATTTT
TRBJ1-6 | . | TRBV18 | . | CASSPRSTVNSPLHF | TGTGCCAGCTCACCACGAAGCACAGTAAATTCACCCCTCCACTTT
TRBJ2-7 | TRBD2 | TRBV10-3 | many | CALSGGGAGEQYF | TGTGCCCTCTCCGGGGGGGGCGCGGGGGAGCAGTACTTC
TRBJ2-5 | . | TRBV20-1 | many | CSASMAGRQETQYF | TGCAGTGCTAGCATGGCGGGGAGACAAGAGACCCAGTACTTC
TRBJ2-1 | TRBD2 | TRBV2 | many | CASSAVLSGTSGTRYNEQFF | TGTGCCAGCAGTGCGGTTCTCTCCGGGACTAGCGGGACCCGCTACAATGAGCAGTTCTTC
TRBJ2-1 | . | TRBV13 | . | CASSTYLNEQFF | TGTGCCAGCAGCACCTACCTAAATGAGCAGTTCTTC
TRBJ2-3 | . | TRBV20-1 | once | CSAGEMGSTDTQYF | TGCAGTGCCGGAGAGATGGGGAGCACAGATACGCAGTATTTT
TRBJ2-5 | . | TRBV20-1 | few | CSARSGARETQYF | TGCAGTGCTAGATCCGGGGCCCGGGAGACCCAGTACTTC
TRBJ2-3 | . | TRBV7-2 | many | CASSSGGWGTDTQYF | TGTGCCAGCAGCTCCGGGGGTTGGGGCACAGATACGCAGTATTTT